The 8 T cell receptor beta chains presented below share a single source sample, sequenced in a study of T cells in women clearing cervical HPV infection. Only in-frame clones appear in the TCRdb table, and some are missing; sequencing was by immunoSEQ multiplex PCR. Its table records about 9,200 clones. Sequences were obtained from blood buffy coat. The receptor set was obtained from a woman between 18 and 70 years old with a cervical HPV16 infection that either progressed to CIN3+ or cleared (not recorded which).

On this clone: The sequence runs out 3 residues before the end of the CDR3; the remainder is reconstructed from the germline J gene. The genes are TRBV19 and TRBJ1-2; possible D gene TRBD1, 6 bases. The CDR3 runs to 16 residues. CDR1 and CDR2 (germline): LNHDA, SQIVND (reference sequence). The CDR3: CASSISSGGETDTYTF. Incomplete CDR3 DNA: TGTGCCAGTAGTATCTCTAGCGGGGGCGAGACAGATACC.

On this clone itself: The sequenced fragment ends 3 residues before the CDR3 boundary, so the rest is inferred from the germline J gene. The genes are TRBV19 and TRBJ2-2; 11 positions agree with TRBD1. Trimming removed 5 bases from V and 6 bases from J; junction bases left unmatched: 2. The CDR3 runs to 14 residues. CDR1 is LNHDA and CDR2 is SQIVND in the germline V gene (reference sequence). CDR3 in amino acids: CASSGQGAAGELFF. The sequenced CDR3 bases are TGTGCCAGTAGTGGACAGGGGGCCGCCGGGGAG.

Of note for this clone: Read sequence stops 3 residues before the CDR3 end, and the germline J gene provides the missing end. This chain connects TRBV2 to TRBJ2-6; 7 bases are shared with TRBD2. V gave up 4 bases and J gave up 4 bases; unmatched junction bases: 4. From germline, CDR1 is SNHLY and CDR2 FYNNEI. The CDR3 is 15 amino acids. Here the CDR3 reads CASSVGGSGANVLTF. The CDR3 DNA, read in part, is TGTGCCAGCAGTGTGGGGGGGTCCGGGGCCAACGTC.

As concerns this clone: With the read ending 3 residues before the CDR3 end, the germline J gene is used to fill in that end. The V call is TRBV2, the J call TRBJ1-2; D is possibly TRBD1 (5 bases). Germline V gene lookup returns CDR1 SNHLY and CDR2 FYNNEI. This CDR3 comprises 12 residues. V was clipped by 8 bases and J by 4 bases, with 11 bases between them. The chain's CDR3 is CASSGVSYGYTF. The DNA read from the CDR3 is TGTGCCAGCTCGGGGGTCTCCTATGGC.

Turning to this clone: The read finishes 3 residues shy of the CDR3 end, and the germline J gene is used to complete it. This sequence joins TRBV5-1 and TRBJ1-6; 10 bases are shared with TRBD1. This CDR3 spans 15 amino acids. Germline V gives CDR1 SGHRS, CDR2 YFSETQ. V lost 4 bases, J lost 9 bases, and 7 bases stayed unmatched. The sequenced CDR3 bases are TGCGCCAGCAGCCCCTCGACAGGGGGCGGTTCACCC. Its protein is CASSPSTGGGSP. The CDR3 in full is CASSPSTGGGSPLHF.

Points on this clone: The read ends 3 residues before the CDR3 terminus; that terminus is restored from the germline J gene. The gene calls are TRBV6-4 and TRBJ2-1; TRBD2 matches at 9 bases. The CDR3 is 15 amino acids. Germline-derived CDR1 and CDR2 are MRHNA and SNTAGT. With V trimmed by 2 bases and J by 4 bases, 3 bases remained unmatched. The CDR3 loop is CASSDGAGGYNEQFF. The sequenced part of the CDR3 DNA is TGTGCCAGCAGTGACGGCGCGGGGGGGTACAATGAG.

Concerning this clone itself: The sequence runs out 3 residues before the end of the CDR3; the remainder is reconstructed from the germline J gene. This rearrangement joins TRBV19 to TRBJ1-2; D uncertain. Trimming took off 11 bases at V and 3 bases at J, with 16 bases between the two ends. The CDR3 extends over 13 amino acids. The germline CDR1 and CDR2 sequences are LNHDA and SQIVND (reference sequence). The CDR3 spells CASHVGRDYGYTF. The sequenced part of the CDR3 DNA is TGTGCCTCCCACGTGGGTAGGGACTATGGC.

This clone counts as medium-sized by frequency. The read finishes 3 residues shy of the CDR3 end, and the germline J gene is used to complete it. This sequence joins TRBV19 and TRBJ2-2; perhaps TRBD2 as D (6 bases). Germline loops: CDR1 LNHDA, CDR2 SQIVND (reference sequence). V lost 3 bases to trimming and J lost 6 bases, with 11 bases between them. The length of the CDR3 is 14 residues. CDR3: CASSIGSGSGELFF. The CDR3 bases that were read are TGTGCCAGTAGTATCGGGAGCGGGTCCGGGGAG.